This T cell receptor (beta chain) was identified in a study of blood T cell repertoires in COVID-19. The length of the CDR3 is 15 residues. Trimming removed 3 bases at V and 4 bases at J, with 10 bases between. Germline loops: CDR1 MNHEY, CDR2 SVGAGI. Some clones are missing from TCRdb's copy, which holds only in-frame ones; the method was immunoSEQ multiplex PCR. The sample yields approximately 460,000 clones, approximately 89% seen once. Seattle patients were enrolled during active infection and followed longitudinally. The chain is built from TRBV6-5 and TRBJ2-6; D perhaps matches TRBD1 (6 bases). The source of this sequence is a man aged 18 to 29 with COVID-19, enrolled during active disease. Sequencing was carried out using peripheral blood. The CDR3 region is CASSYLGAGANVLTF. Written as DNA, the CDR3 is TGTGCCAGCAGTTATTTGGGGGCCGGGGCCAACGTCCTGACTTTC.